This T cell receptor beta chain derives from a study of blood T cells in healthy people across ages. Study findings and constraints: Reliance upon unsorted PBMCs precluded definitive naive versus antigen-experienced comparison.

Only a few counts were recorded for this clonotype. Its antigen is unknown. Then a second PCR, running about 6 to 12 cycles, was carried out with a sample-barcoded 5' primer and a J-beta primer mix. Each CDR3 protein gets one entry after TCRdb re-called the 5' RACE reads with MiXCR. The sample lists approximately 490,000 distinct CDR3 sequences, about 24% occurring once. In addition, the sample was reused for a study of T cells of mothers and their children. According to that study: Related mother-child pairs shared slightly more overlap than unrelated pairs, but the difference was non-significant.

Sequenced input: blood. This clonotype was obtained from a boy aged 10-17 years in good health.

The CDR3 reads CSARRGAETQYF. CDR3 sequence (DNA): TGCAGTGCTAGAAGGGGGGCCGAGACCCAGTACTTC. V usage is TRBV20-1 and J usage is TRBJ2-5; either TRBD1 or TRBD2 may fit D (6 bases each). The germline gives CDR1 DFQATT, CDR2 SNEGSKA (reference sequence). The CDR3 contains 12 residues. V was shortened by 2 bases and J by 5 bases, with 9 bases between the two germline ends.